This TCR beta chain is drawn from a study of T-cell reconstitution after alpha-beta-depleted transplantation in children. Unique molecular identifiers were incorporated during preparation of the TCRbeta library. One entry per CDR3 protein results from TCRdb running MiXCR on the PCR reads. The sample includes about 74,000 distinct CDR3 sequences, around an eighth of them seen just once. V trimming: 6 bases; J trimming: 4 bases; junction bases outside the gene matches: 5. Germline V gene sequence: CDR1 MNHNS, CDR2 SASEGT. The CDR3 contains 14 residues. Overall study findings and caveats: Day-60 TCRbeta diversity that was high in some patients was derived from surviving recipient T cells and thymic progenitors. About two months after transplant, alpha-beta T cells reportedly came from several hundred expanded graft clones. At the one-year point after transplant, T-cell counts and TCRbeta diversity were found to come mostly from T cells that had been newly produced.

This clonotype was picked up a small number of times. No antigen is known for it. The TCR sequence derives from a male patient aged 2-15 years who had a stem cell transplant for acute lymphoblastic leukemia, so the T cells may come from the graft donor. V usage is TRBV6-1 and J usage is TRBJ1-2, with 10 positions matching TRBD1. This sample comprised PBMCs, mostly from graft donor cells, obtained 180 days after TCRalphabeta/CD19-depleted stem cell transplant. CDR3 sequence (DNA): TGTGCCAGCAGCTTGGACAGGGGGGCCTATGGCTACACCTTC. Translating gives CASSLDRGAYGYTF.